The sequence of this T cell receptor (beta chain) was determined in a study of blood T cell repertoires in COVID-19. Assay used: immunoSEQ multiplex PCR; TCRdb lists only in-frame clones, some missing. The sample lists 350,000 to 500,000 clones, around nine tenths occurring once. The CDR3 has 16 residues. V was cut by 10 bases and J by 0 bases, with 19 bases left in between. Germline CDR1 and CDR2: ENHRY and SYGVKD. V usage is TRBV10-3 and J usage is TRBJ2-1, with a possible D match to TRBD2 (6 bases). Sequencing input: PBMCs or T cells enriched from blood (not recorded which). The origin of this receptor is a woman aged 18 to 35 who had been exposed to COVID-19. CDR3 in amino acids: CATRSGGRGSYNEQFF. The DNA of the CDR3 is TGTGCCACGAGGAGTGGAGGGAGAGGCTCCTACAATGAGCAGTTCTTC.